The rows below give T cell receptor beta chains drawn from one sample of a study of control samples from healthy donors and cancer patients. Using immunoSEQ multiplex PCR, the repertoire was profiled, and TCRdb retains in-frame clones only, with some absent. Among about 410,000 clones listed, roughly 90% were seen once. The sample was PBMCs. Source of these receptors: a man aged 35-49 years with head and neck cancer. Each CDR3 is given with its conserved first and last residue. The order of the fields is clone size, D gene, V gene, J gene, CDR3 length, CDR3 DNA, CDR3 protein. A D gene is named only where the DNA matches it firmly. Size tells how often a clone was seen (once, few, many) or the class of an expanded clone, and some rows leave it out.

size: .
D: .
V: TRBV21-1
J: TRBJ2-3
length: 16
DNA: TGTGCCAGCAGCAAAGACCGGGACAACCTCACAGATACGCAGTATTTT
CDR3: CASSKDRDNLTDTQYF

size: once
D: TRBD2
V: TRBV3-1/TRBV3-2
J: TRBJ2-7
length: 16
DNA: TGTGCCAGCAGCCAAAGCGGGAGTCGCGCGGCCTACGAGCAGTACTTC
CDR3: CASSQSGSRAAYEQYF

size: .
D: .
V: TRBV9
J: TRBJ2-5
length: 18
DNA: TGTGCCAGCAGCGTAGGTCCCCACTTGACAGGCCCGGAGGAGACCCAGTACTTC
CDR3: CASSVGPHLTGPEETQYF

size: .
D: .
V: TRBV28
J: TRBJ1-5
length: 14
DNA: TGTGCCAGCCTTGGACAGACAGATTATCAGCCCCAGCATTTT
CDR3: CASLGQTDYQPQHF

size: .
D: TRBD1
V: TRBV4-3
J: TRBJ2-7
length: 16
DNA: TGCGCCAGCAGCCAGGCCGGGACAGGGAGCTCCTACGAGCAGTACTTC
CDR3: CASSQAGTGSSYEQYF

size: .
D: .
V: TRBV6-5
J: TRBJ1-1
length: 13
DNA: TGTGCCAGCAGTACCCGACAGAACACTGAAGCTTTCTTT
CDR3: CASSTRQNTEAFF

size: .
D: .
V: TRBV6-5
J: TRBJ1-5
length: 14
DNA: TGTGCCAGCAGCTTTCATCAGGGGAATCAGCCCCAGCATTTT
CDR3: CASSFHQGNQPQHF

size: .
D: TRBD1
V: TRBV7-8
J: TRBJ1-3
length: 18
DNA: TGTGCCAGCAGCTTAGCGCCGGGACAGGCGACCTCTGGAAACACCATATATTTT
CDR3: CASSLAPGQATSGNTIYF

size: .
D: .
V: TRBV10-1
J: TRBJ2-2
length: 12
DNA: TGCGCCACCACGACGGGCAGCGGGGAGCTGTTTTTT
CDR3: CATTTGSGELFF

size: .
D: .
V: TRBV14
J: TRBJ1-2
length: 15
DNA: TGTGCCAGCGCCCGGGGGAGGCCCCTGGGCTATGGCTACACCTTC
CDR3: CASARGRPLGYGYTF

size: .
D: .
V: TRBV6-5
J: TRBJ2-5
length: 15
DNA: TGTGCCAGCAGAGTAATAGACAGCGCGGGAGAGACCCAGTACTTC
CDR3: CASRVIDSAGETQYF

size: .
D: TRBD1
V: TRBV5-1
J: TRBJ1-2
length: 15
DNA: TGCGCCAGCAGCTTGACGACAGGGCTCCGGTATGGCTACACCTTC
CDR3: CASSLTTGLRYGYTF

size: .
D: .
V: TRBV7-8
J: TRBJ2-7
length: 12
DNA: TGTGCCAGCCGGGAAACCGCGGGCGAGCAGTACTTC
CDR3: CASRETAGEQYF

size: once
D: TRBD1
V: TRBV28
J: TRBJ2-7
length: 14
DNA: TGTGCCAGCAGTTCGACTACAGGGGGCGACGAGCAGTACTTC
CDR3: CASSSTTGGDEQYF

size: .
D: .
V: TRBV27
J: TRBJ2-7
length: 14
DNA: TGTGCCAGCAGTTTATCTCGGGGGTCCTACGAGCAGTACTTC
CDR3: CASSLSRGSYEQYF

size: .
D: .
V: TRBV7-2
J: TRBJ1-1
length: 13
DNA: TGTGCCAGCAGAACGGGCCTGAACACTGAAGCTTTCTTT
CDR3: CASRTGLNTEAFF